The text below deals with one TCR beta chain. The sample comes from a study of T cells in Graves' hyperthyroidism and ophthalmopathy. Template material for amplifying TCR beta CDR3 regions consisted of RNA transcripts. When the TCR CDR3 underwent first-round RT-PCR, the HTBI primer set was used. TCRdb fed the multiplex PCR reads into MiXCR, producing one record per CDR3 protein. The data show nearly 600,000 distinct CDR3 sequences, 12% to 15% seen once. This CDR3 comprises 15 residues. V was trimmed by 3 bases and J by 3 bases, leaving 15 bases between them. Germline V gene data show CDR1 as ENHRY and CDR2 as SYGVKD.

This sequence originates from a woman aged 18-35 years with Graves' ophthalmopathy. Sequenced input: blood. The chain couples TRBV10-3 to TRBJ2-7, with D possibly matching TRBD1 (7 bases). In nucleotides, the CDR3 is TGTGCCATCAGTGATGGCCGACAGGGAGGCTACGAGCAGTACTTC. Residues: CAISDGRQGGYEQYF.